The clone carrying this T cell receptor beta chain was counted between two and nine times. Antigen specificity is unknown. This CDR3 comprises 13 residues. Trimming removed 3 bases from V and 4 bases from J, with 7 bases in between. The germline V gene has CDR1 SGDLS and CDR2 YYNGEE. Researchers made TCR cDNA using 5'RACE template switching, and this step added a universal primer site and UMIs. Using its own MiXCR run on the 5' RACE reads, TCRdb lists one record per CDR3 protein. The sample contains about 320,000 distinct CDR3 sequences, 6.8% of which appear only once. These data originate in a study of T cells after yellow fever vaccination. Regarding the study as a whole: Post-booster reappearance was seen for most primary-vaccination clones (nearly 97% CD4, around 88% CD8).

The clonotype was recovered from a man younger than 30 who received the YFV17D yellow fever vaccine. The rearrangement links TRBV9 to TRBJ2-2; perhaps TRBD1 as D (6 bases). Sequenced material: PBMCs, taken roughly 45 days after the first yellow fever vaccination. The CDR3 sequence: CASSDRATGELFF. CDR3 nucleotide sequence: TGTGCCAGCAGCGACAGGGCCACCGGGGAGCTGTTTTTT. The variable domain in full, with the rest retrieved from reference TRBV9 and TRBJ2-2, is DSGVTQTPKHLITATGQRVTLRCSPRSGDLSVYWYQQSLDQGLQFLIQYYNGEERAKGNILERFSAQQFPDLHSELNLSSLELGDSALYFCASSDRATGELFFGEGSRLTVL.